Detailed here is one TCR beta chain. No antigen is known for it. The sample belongs to a study of OX40 agonist ivuxolimab in advanced cancers. Study in general: Melanoma, hepatocellular carcinoma, head and neck or renal cell cancer occurred in dose-escalation patients.

Study observations and caveats: Partial responders at 0.1-3.0 mg/kg had among the lowest clonal expansion. The specificity for antigen of the expanded peripheral T cells was not determined.

CDR1 and CDR2 from the germline V gene are GTSNPN and SVGIG (reference sequence). V lost 2 bases and J 5 bases, leaving 10 bases between the germline ends. The CDR3 totals 12 residues. Libraries were prepared by immunoSEQ multiplex PCR; TCRdb keeps only in-frame clonotypes and omits some of them. The sample lists about 11,000 clones; less than 80% were seen once. The V and J genes are TRBV30 and TRBJ2-7; perhaps TRBD1 as D (5 bases). The source of this sequence is an adult with an advanced solid tumor such as melanoma, head and neck, liver or kidney cancer. This specimen was CD4+ or CD8+ T cells sorted from blood, taken in a trial of the OX40 agonist ivuxolimab. The CDR3 sequence is CAWSHQGNEQYF. The CDR3 DNA follows: TGTGCCTGGAGTCACCAGGGAAACGAGCAGTACTTC. The whole variable domain, remainder taken from reference TRBV30 and TRBJ2-7, is SQTIHQWPATLVQPVGSPLSLECTVEGTSNPNLYWYRQAAGRGLQLLFYSVGIGQISSEVPQNLSASRPQDRQFILSSKKLLLSDSGFYLCAWSHQGNEQYFGPGTRLTVT.